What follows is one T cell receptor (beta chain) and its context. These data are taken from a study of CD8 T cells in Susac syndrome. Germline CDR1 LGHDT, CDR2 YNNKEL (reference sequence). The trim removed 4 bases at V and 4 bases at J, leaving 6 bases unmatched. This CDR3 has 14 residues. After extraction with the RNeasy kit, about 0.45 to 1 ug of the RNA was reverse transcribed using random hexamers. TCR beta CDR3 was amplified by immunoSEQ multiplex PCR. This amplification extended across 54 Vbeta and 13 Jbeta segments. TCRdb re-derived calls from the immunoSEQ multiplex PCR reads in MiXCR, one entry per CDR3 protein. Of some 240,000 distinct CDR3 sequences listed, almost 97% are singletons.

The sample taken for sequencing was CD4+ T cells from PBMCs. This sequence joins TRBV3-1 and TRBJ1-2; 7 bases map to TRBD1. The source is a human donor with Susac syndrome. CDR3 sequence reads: CASSRQGPLYGYTF. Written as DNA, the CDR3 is TGTGCCAGCAGCCGACAGGGCCCCCTCTATGGCTACACCTTC.